The source of this T cell receptor beta chain is a study of control samples from healthy donors and cancer patients. Produced via immunoSEQ multiplex PCR; TCRdb's table is partial and in-frame only. The repertoire holds 200,000 to 250,000 clones, with around 94% as singletons. Trimming pared 0 bases from V and 5 bases from J, leaving 7 bases between. Germline loops: CDR1 SGDLS, CDR2 YYNGEE. This CDR3 has 13 amino acids. The specimen sequenced was blood. The chain couples TRBV9 to TRBJ2-3, with D uncertain. The clonotype originates from a man between 45 and 60 years old in good health. The CDR3 nucleotides read TGTGCCAGCAGCGTAGAAGCTAAAGATACGCAGTATTTT. The encoded protein is CASSVEAKDTQYF.